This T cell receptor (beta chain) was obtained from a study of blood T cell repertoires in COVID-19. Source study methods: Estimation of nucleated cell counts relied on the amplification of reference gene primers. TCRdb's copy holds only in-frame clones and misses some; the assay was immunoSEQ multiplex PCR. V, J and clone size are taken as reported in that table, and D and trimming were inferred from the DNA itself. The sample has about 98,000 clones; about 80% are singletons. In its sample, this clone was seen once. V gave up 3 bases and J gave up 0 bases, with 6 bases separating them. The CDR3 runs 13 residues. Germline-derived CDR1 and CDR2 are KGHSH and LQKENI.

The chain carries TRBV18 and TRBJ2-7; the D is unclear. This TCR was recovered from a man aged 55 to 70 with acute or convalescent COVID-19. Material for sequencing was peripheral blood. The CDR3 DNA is TGTGCCAGCTCACCTGCCAGCTCCTACGAGCAGTACGTC. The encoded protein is CASSPASSYEQYV.